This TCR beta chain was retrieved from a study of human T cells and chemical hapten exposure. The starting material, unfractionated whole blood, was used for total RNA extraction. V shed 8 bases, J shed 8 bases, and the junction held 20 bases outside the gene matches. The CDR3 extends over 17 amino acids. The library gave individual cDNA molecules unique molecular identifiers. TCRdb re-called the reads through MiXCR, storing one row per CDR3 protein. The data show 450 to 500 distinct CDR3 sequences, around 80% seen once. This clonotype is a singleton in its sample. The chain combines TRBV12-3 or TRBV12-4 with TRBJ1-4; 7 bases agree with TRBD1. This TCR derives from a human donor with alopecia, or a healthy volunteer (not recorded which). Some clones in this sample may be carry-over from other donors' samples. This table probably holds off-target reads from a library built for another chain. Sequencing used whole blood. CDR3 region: CASRSSSGTATSEKLFF. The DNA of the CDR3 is TGTGCCAGCCGCTCCTCGAGCGGGACAGCCACTTCCGAAAAACTGTTTTTT.